This T cell receptor beta chain was identified in a study of blood T cells in healthy people across ages. A second PCR of about 6 to 11 cycles used a sample-barcoded 5' primer and a J-beta primer mix. TCRdb ran MiXCR on the 5' RACE reads and lists one entry per CDR3 protein. The sample consists of 800,000 to 1,300,000 distinct CDR3 sequences, roughly a quarter of them appearing once. Germline-derived CDR1 and CDR2 are MNHEY and SMNVEV (reference sequence). V gave up 10 bases and J gave up 4 bases, with 13 bases separating them. The CDR3 runs to 13 residues. This clonotype was counted between two and nine times. The same data also went into a second study, on T cells of mothers and their children.

The clonotype originates from a girl under 10 years old in good health. V gene TRBV27 combines with J gene TRBJ1-4; tentatively, D is TRBD1 (5 bases). The sequenced material came from blood. For the CDR3, the DNA is TGTGCCACCTCAACAGGCAGTAATGAAAAACTGTTTTTT. Protein sequence: CATSTGSNEKLFF.